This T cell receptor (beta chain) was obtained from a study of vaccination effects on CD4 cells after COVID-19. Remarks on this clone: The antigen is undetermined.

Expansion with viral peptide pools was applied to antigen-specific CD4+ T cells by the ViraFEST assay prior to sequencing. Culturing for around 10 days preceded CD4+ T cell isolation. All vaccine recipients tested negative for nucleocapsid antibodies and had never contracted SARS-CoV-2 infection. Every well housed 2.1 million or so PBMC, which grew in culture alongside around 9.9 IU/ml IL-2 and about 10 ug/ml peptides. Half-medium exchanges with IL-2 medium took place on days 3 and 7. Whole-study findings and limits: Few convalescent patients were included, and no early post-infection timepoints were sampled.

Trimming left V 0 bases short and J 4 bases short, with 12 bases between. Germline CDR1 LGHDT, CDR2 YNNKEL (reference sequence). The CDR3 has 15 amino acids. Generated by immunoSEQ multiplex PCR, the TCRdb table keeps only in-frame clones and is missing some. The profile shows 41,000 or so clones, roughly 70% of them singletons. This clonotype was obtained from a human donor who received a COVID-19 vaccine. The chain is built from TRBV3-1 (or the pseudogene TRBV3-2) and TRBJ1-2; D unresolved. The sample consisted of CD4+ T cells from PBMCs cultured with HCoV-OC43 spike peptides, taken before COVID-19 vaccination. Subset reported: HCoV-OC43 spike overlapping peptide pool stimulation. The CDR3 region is CASSQEPGKSYGYTF. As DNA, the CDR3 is TGTGCCAGCAGCCAAGAGCCGGGGAAGAGCTATGGCTACACCTTC.